The 8 T cell receptor beta chains below were found in one sample sequenced in a study of CD8+ T cells in alopecia areata. Documented treatment: oral pan-JAK inhibitor, 5-10 mg twice daily. The sequencing template was cDNA reverse transcribed from extracted RNA. Libraries were prepared by immunoSEQ multiplex PCR; TCRdb keeps only in-frame clonotypes and omits some of them. The profile covers 35,000 to 50,000 clones, with roughly 65% appearing a single time and roughly 22% taken by the ten largest. The sequences come from CD8+ T cells sorted from blood, collected at week 4, from a patient treated with tofacitinib. The receptors here all came from a human donor with alopecia areata.

The chain recombines TRBV7-9 with TRBJ2-3, with 13 bases aligning to TRBD2. CDR1 and CDR2 from the germline V gene are SEHNR and FQNEAQ (reference sequence). The CDR3 has 16 amino acids. The junction had 4 bases not matched to a gene; V was cut back by 5 bases and J by 2 bases. CDR3 residues: CASSIGLAGDTDTQYF. Here the CDR3 DNA reads TGTGCCAGCAGCATCGGACTAGCGGGGGACACAGATACGCAGTATTTT. Combining the CDR3 with reference TRBV7-9 and TRBJ2-3 gives the whole variable domain DTGVSQNPRHKITKRGQNVTFRCDPISEHNRLYWYRQTLGQGPEFLTYFQNEAQLEKSRLLSDRFSAERPKGSFSTLEIQRTEQGDSAMYLCASSIGLAGDTDTQYFGPGTRLTVL.

The rearrangement joins TRBV29-1 to TRBJ2-1; D uncertain. The germline CDR1 and CDR2 sequences are SQVTM and ANQGSEA. The V gene lost 4 bases and the J gene lost 8 bases, with 6 bases spanning the gap. This CDR3 spans 10 amino acids. The CDR3 DNA is TGCAGCGTTGTAGGGCATGAGCAGTTCTTC. Amino acid sequence: CSVVGHEQFF.

V is TRBV5-6 and J is TRBJ2-3; 9 nucleotides line up with TRBD2. CDR1 is SGHDT, CDR2 YYEEEE, per germline. J gave up 6 bases and V 0 bases, and 8 bases lay outside the gene matches. CDR3 length equals 16 residues. This chain's CDR3 is CASSLAGGGAGDTQYF. CDR3 sequence (DNA): TGTGCCAGCAGCTTGGCCGGCGGGGGGGCCGGTGATACGCAGTATTTT.

This clone came up a few times. J is TRBJ2-3 and V is TRBV4-3; a weak D match, TRBD1 (5 bases). Germline V gene data show CDR1 as LGHNA and CDR2 as YSLEER. V was shortened by 0 bases and J by 0 bases, with 7 bases between the two germline ends. This CDR3 contains 15 residues. Here the CDR3 DNA reads TGCGCCAGCAGCCAAGATCCAGGGAGCACAGATACGCAGTATTTT. Its protein is CASSQDPGSTDTQYF.

The chain employs TRBV29-1 and TRBJ1-1, with D possibly matching TRBD1 (5 bases). V lost 4 bases, J lost 0 bases, and 12 bases lay in between. Germline CDR1 reads SQVTM; CDR2 reads ANQGSEA. The CDR3 spans 14 residues. The CDR3 region has the DNA TGCAGCGTTGTGGGGGGAGGACTGAACACTGAAGCTTTCTTT. Translated: CSVVGGGLNTEAFF.

The chain recombines TRBV29-1 with TRBJ1-2; D gene uncertain. Between the trimmed V and J ends, which lost 7 bases and 8 bases, there was a span of 17 bases. The CDR3 is made up of 12 amino acids. Germline CDR1 reads SQVTM; CDR2 reads ANQGSEA. The CDR3 bases are TGCAGCGCCGCCTCAGACCGGGAAGGCTACACCTTC. It codes for CSAASDREGYTF. The full variable domain, in which reference TRBV29-1 and TRBJ1-2 provide the parts outside the CDR3, is SAVISQKPSRDICQRGTSLTIQCQVDSQVTMMFWYRQQPGQSLTLIATANQGSEATYESGFVIDKFPISRPNLTFSTLTVSNMSPEDSSIYLCSAASDREGYTFGSGTRLTVV.

This sequence joins TRBV12-5 and TRBJ1-6, with D unresolved. CDR3 length: 19 residues. The V end lost 0 bases, the J end lost 8 bases, and 23 bases lay between the germline ends. CDR1 LGHNT and CDR2 FRNRAP come from the germline V gene. The CDR3 nucleotides are TGTGCTAGTGGTTTGGTGCCTTCGGGAGATCTTTCTCGTTATTCACCCCTCCACTTT. It encodes CASGLVPSGDLSRYSPLHF.

Worth noting for this clone: At one boundary the junction diverges from the germline segment, which might be a read error. The rearrangement joins TRBV2 to TRBJ2-4, with D perhaps matching TRBD1 (6 bases). This CDR3 spans 10 amino acids. CDR1 and CDR2 from the germline V gene are SNHLY and FYNNEI. CDR3 nucleotides: TGTGCCAGCGGTCAGGGGATTTTATCCTTC. As protein: CASGQGILSF.